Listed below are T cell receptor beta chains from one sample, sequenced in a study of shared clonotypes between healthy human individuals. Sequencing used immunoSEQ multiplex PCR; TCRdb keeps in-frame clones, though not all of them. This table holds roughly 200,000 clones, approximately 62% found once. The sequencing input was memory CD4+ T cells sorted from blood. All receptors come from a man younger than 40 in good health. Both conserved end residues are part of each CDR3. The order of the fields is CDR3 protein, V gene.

CDR3: CASSIAIGGELFF; V: TRBV19
CDR3: CASMSMGGDEQYF; V: TRBV2
CDR3: CASSFTSHFAYSSYEQYF; V: TRBV13
CDR3: CASSSTSGTYNEQFF; V: TRBV5-1
CDR3: CASSHRSTGIGEKLFF; V: TRBV7-8
CDR3: CASSIDPNYGYTF; V: TRBV6-6
CDR3: CASSQVSFGAGAPDTQYF; V: TRBV14
CDR3: CASNGGSRSYEQYF; V: TRBV28
CDR3: CASSRTSGETQYF; V: TRBV7-9
CDR3: CASRRQGNREQYF; V: TRBV6-5
CDR3: CASSSASGTNTQYF; V: TRBV27
CDR3: CASSQGNRQGAQETQYF; V: TRBV4-3
CDR3: CASSPHAGGGTGELFF; V: TRBV9
CDR3: CASSSGLAVDEQYF; V: TRBV7-2
CDR3: CASSKGGSTDTQYF; V: TRBV28
CDR3: CSVQPGYGYTF; V: TRBV20-1
CDR3: CASSPRPALQETQYF; V: TRBV18
CDR3: CASSGEGTSGRPQYF; V: TRBV7-3
CDR3: CASSQSRYSNQPQHF; V: TRBV6-1
CDR3: CASSLFGAGELFF; V: TRBV5-1
CDR3: CASSIAGGGGETQYF; V: TRBV19
CDR3: CASSGGDSRYNEQFF; V: TRBV9
CDR3: CASNKPGQGNEKLFF; V: TRBV6-6
CDR3: CAIAEGSNQPQHF; V: TRBV10-3
CDR3: CASKETPAVTDTQYF; V: TRBV6-4
CDR3: CASSSNLALAEAFF; V: TRBV25-1
CDR3: CASSLPDRGGTDTQYF; V: TRBV5-1
CDR3: CASRLGTVPTGELFF; V: TRBV2
CDR3: CATCRDSTYEQYF; V: TRBV6-1
CDR3: CASSLEERELETQYF; V: TRBV7-8
CDR3: CASSLAVTEQYF; V: TRBV11-2
CDR3: CASSRAGAETQYF; V: TRBV5-6
CDR3: CSATTSGLYNEQFF; V: TRBV29-1
CDR3: CASSWGTVSQFF; V: TRBV28
CDR3: CASSFLRTPQETQYF; V: TRBV5-1
CDR3: CASSLGTGDHEQYF; V: TRBV5-1
CDR3: CASSPRQGTNTEAFF; V: TRBV18
CDR3: CASSPEGVGEQYF; V: TRBV5-1
CDR3: CASSETAQETQYF; V: TRBV10-1
CDR3: CASSLTGLWRETQYF; V: TRBV28
CDR3: CASTGGASFQETQYF; V: TRBV7-9
CDR3: CASRVFGSNYEQYF; V: TRBV28
CDR3: CASSSGLGGVLEQFF; V: TRBV7-6